The 18 T cell receptor beta chains below were found in one sample sequenced in a study of CD8+CD57+ T cells in acquired aplastic anemia. In patients chosen for sequencing, flow cytometry had shown CD8+CD57+ cell expansion. Genomic DNA acted as the template from which TCR beta VDJ combination and CDR3 sequence profiling were carried out. Via MiXCR, TCRdb re-called the reads, giving one row per CDR3 protein. The top ten hold less than 20% of the sample, which has hundreds of thousands of distinct CDR3 sequences, less than 60% seen once. Input material: sorted CD4+, CD8+, or CD8+CD57+ T cells (not recorded which) from PBMCs. The receptor set was obtained from a human donor with aplastic anemia.

Note on this clonotype: This clone may be a read error of a much larger clone one base away. Here the CDR3 reads CAISLSGEQFF. CDR3 coding DNA: TGTGCCATCAGTCTTAGCGGAGAGCAGTTCTTC. J is TRBJ2-1 and V is TRBV6-2 or TRBV6-3; maybe TRBD2 (6 bases). Germline lookup yields CDR1 MNHEY and CDR2 SVGEGT. The CDR3 runs 11 residues.

A single count supports this clonotype. V and J are TRBV15 and TRBJ2-3, with D possibly matching TRBD1 (5 bases). The germline V gene encodes CDR1 LNHNV and CDR2 YYDKDF (reference sequence). The CDR3 loop spans 15 amino acids. Trimming cost V 0 bases and J 3 bases, with 10 bases left between them. The CDR3 bases are TGTGCCACCAGCAGAGACCCGCGACAGACAGATACGCAGTATTTT. Translated: CATSRDPRQTDTQYF.

This clonotype occurred many times. V gene TRBV7-7 combines with J gene TRBJ2-5; tentative D call: TRBD1 (6 bases). Germline loops: CDR1 SSHAT, CDR2 FNYEAQ (reference sequence). Trimming left V 4 bases short and J 3 bases short, with 9 bases between. The CDR3 length is 13 residues. CDR3 DNA: TGTGCCAGCAGCTATTACAGGGAAGAGACCCAGTACTTC. It codes for CASSYYREETQYF.

V is TRBV2 and J is TRBJ2-7; 10 positions agree with TRBD2. Germline CDR1 reads SNHLY; CDR2 reads FYNNEI. The trim removed 11 bases at V and 2 bases at J, leaving 6 bases unmatched. The CDR3 length is 13 residues. The CDR3 protein is CACQREGTYEQYV. DNA for the CDR3: TGTGCCTGCCAGCGGGAGGGAACCTACGAGCAGTACGTC.

The V gene is TRBV19, the J gene TRBJ1-5, with 8 bases aligning to TRBD1. Trimming removed 9 bases from V and 6 bases from J; junction bases left unmatched: 13. The CDR3 covers 15 residues. Looked up from germline, CDR1 is LNHDA and CDR2 is SQIVND (reference sequence). In DNA form, the CDR3 reads TGTGCCAGCAGCTTAGGTGGACAGGGTAGTCAGCCCCAGCATTTT. It encodes CASSLGGQGSQPQHF.

This clonotype was picked up many times. This rearrangement joins TRBV24-1 to TRBJ1-3; 9 nucleotides agree with TRBD1. The trim removed 2 bases at V and 4 bases at J, leaving 5 bases unmatched. Looked up from germline, CDR1 is KGHDR and CDR2 is SFDVKD. The CDR3 is 16 amino acids. CDR3 region: CATSDSRDRAGNTIYF. CDR3 nucleotides: TGTGCCACCAGTGATTCCCGGGACAGGGCGGGAAACACCATATATTTT.

The rearrangement uses TRBV9 and TRBJ2-2, with 7 bases aligning to TRBD2. The CDR3 totals 15 residues. CDR1 and CDR2 from the germline V gene are SGDLS and YYNGEE. Trimming removed 2 bases from V and 0 bases from J; junction bases left unmatched: 1. The CDR3 DNA is TGTGCCAGCAGCGTGAGCGGGGCGAACACCGGGGAGCTGTTTTTT. It translates to CASSVSGANTGELFF.

CDR3 bases: TGTGCCATCAGCCCCAGCCTAGGTATGGGAAACACTGAAGCTTTCTTT. This codes for CAISPSLGMGNTEAFF. The chain is built from TRBV10-3 and TRBJ1-1; D gene ambiguous. CDR1 is ENHRY, CDR2 SYGVKD, per germline. The CDR3 runs to 16 residues. V dropped 6 bases and J dropped 2 bases, with 19 bases sitting between them.

V usage is TRBV15 and J usage is TRBJ2-5; unclear D gene. V lost 3 bases, J lost 8 bases, and 7 bases lay in between. There are 11 residues in the CDR3. Germline V gives CDR1 LNHNV, CDR2 YYDKDF (reference sequence). The CDR3 here is CATSSGRTQYF. The CDR3 region has the DNA TGTGCCACCAGCAGCGGTCGAACCCAGTACTTC.

The chain recombines TRBV5-1 with TRBJ1-5; weak D call: TRBD1 (6 bases). The CDR3 sequence is 16 residues long. V shed 4 bases and J shed 4 bases, with 18 bases lying between them. Germline V gives CDR1 SGHRS, CDR2 YFSETQ. The CDR3 protein is CASSRDGGRGNQPQHF. CDR3 in DNA: TGCGCCAGCAGCCGAGACGGGGGGCGCGGAAATCAGCCCCAGCATTTT. Full variable domain (remainder filled in from reference TRBV5-1 and TRBJ1-5): KAGVTQTPRYLIKTRGQQVTLSCSPISGHRSVSWYQQTPGQGLQFLFEYFSETQRNKGNFPGRFSGRQFSNSRSEMNVSTLELGDSALYLCASSRDGGRGNQPQHFGDGTRLSIL.

The rearrangement links TRBV5-1 to TRBJ2-5; 8 nucleotides match TRBD1. Germline V gene sequence: CDR1 SGHRS, CDR2 YFSETQ. Trimming at V came to 4 bases and at J to 4 bases, leaving 12 bases not matched to a gene. The CDR3 has 16 residues. CDR3 sequence (DNA): TGCGCCAGCAGCCAGTACGGGACAGGAGGGGGAGAGACCCAGTACTTC. This encodes CASSQYGTGGGETQYF.

This clonotype was seen repeatedly, ten times or more. The chain joins TRBV12-3 or TRBV12-4 to TRBJ2-5; perhaps TRBD2 as D (7 bases). Trimming took 4 bases from V and 4 from J, leaving 19 bases between them. CDR3 size: 16 residues. CDR3: CASSYDLTGGGETQYF. DNA for the CDR3: TGTGCCAGCAGTTACGATCTAACGGGGGGCGGAGAGACCCAGTACTTC.

This chain links TRBV5-5 with TRBJ1-1, with 9 positions matching TRBD1. V trimming: 4 bases; J trimming: 4 bases; junction bases outside the gene matches: 5. The CDR3 sequence is 14 residues long. Germline V gene lookup returns CDR1 SGHKS and CDR2 YYEKEE (reference sequence). The CDR3 reads CASSPTGGGTEAFF. In DNA form, the CDR3 reads TGTGCCAGCAGCCCGACAGGGGGTGGCACTGAAGCTTTCTTT.

This clonotype was counted many times. The rearrangement uses TRBV4-2 and TRBJ2-7; a possible D gene is TRBD1 (5 bases). The V end was cut by 0 bases, the J end by 3 bases, with 9 bases between. The CDR3 extends over 14 amino acids. CDR1 LGHNA and CDR2 YNFKEQ come from the germline V gene. This CDR3 is CASSQDLTGYEQYF. CDR3 sequence (DNA): TGTGCCAGCAGCCAAGATCTTACAGGCTACGAGCAGTACTTC.

This clonotype was counted many times. The chain combines TRBV20-1 with TRBJ2-5; 7 bases match TRBD2. The CDR3 sequence is 12 residues long. V dropped 3 bases and J dropped 7; count of bases not matched to a gene: 5. Germline CDR1 reads DFQATT; CDR2 reads SNEGSKA (reference sequence). CDR3 DNA sequence: TGCAGTGCTAGCCCCTGGGGGGGGACCCAGTACTTC. Translating it yields CSASPWGGTQYF.

The chain recombines TRBV7-6 with TRBJ2-7; D call uncertain. Trimming removed 2 bases from V and 1 base from J, with 6 bases in between. The length of the CDR3 is 13 residues. Germline lookup yields CDR1 SGHVS and CDR2 FNYEAQ. CDR3 protein: CASSLYLSYEQYF. CDR3 in DNA: TGTGCCAGCAGCTTATATCTTTCCTACGAGCAGTACTTC.

V and J are TRBV29-1 and TRBJ2-2; 9 nucleotides match TRBD2. The CDR3 contains 13 residues. Unmatched junction bases numbered 9, after V lost 5 bases and J lost 11 bases. Germline V gene sequence: CDR1 SQVTM, CDR2 ANQGSEA. DNA for the CDR3: TGCAGCGTTAGAGCGGGGGGATCGGGTGAGCTGTTTTTT. The encoded protein is CSVRAGGSGELFF.

This chain joins TRBV6-6 and TRBJ2-1; 7 bases are a match to TRBD2. The germline V gene has CDR1 MNHNY and CDR2 SVGAGI (reference sequence). Unmatched junction bases numbered 9, after V lost 7 bases and J lost 0 bases. This CDR3 is 16 amino acids long. The CDR3 reads CASTPGGVASYNEQFF. The CDR3 DNA is TGTGCCAGCACCCCGGGGGGTGTTGCCTCCTACAATGAGCAGTTCTTC.